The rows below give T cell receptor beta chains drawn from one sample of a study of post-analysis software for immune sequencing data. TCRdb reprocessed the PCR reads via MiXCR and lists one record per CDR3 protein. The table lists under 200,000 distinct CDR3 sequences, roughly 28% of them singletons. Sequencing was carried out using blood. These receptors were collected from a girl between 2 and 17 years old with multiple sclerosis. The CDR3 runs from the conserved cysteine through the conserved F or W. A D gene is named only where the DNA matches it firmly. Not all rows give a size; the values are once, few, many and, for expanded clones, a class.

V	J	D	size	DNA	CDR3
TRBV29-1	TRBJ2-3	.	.	TGCAGCGTCGTAGAAATACAGGGTATTCTCTCAGATACGCAGTATTTT	CSVVEIQGILSDTQYF
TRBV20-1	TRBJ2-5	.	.	TGCAGTGCACGTCTGGGGAGACAAGAGACCCAGTACTTC	CSARLGRQETQYF
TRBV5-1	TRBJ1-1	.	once	TGCGCCAGCAGCTTGGGAGTAGAGATGAACACTGAAGCTTTCTTT	CASSLGVEMNTEAFF
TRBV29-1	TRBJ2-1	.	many	TGCAGCGCCCACCGCGGGGACGGAGGGTACAATGAGCAGTTCTTC	CSAHRGDGGYNEQFF
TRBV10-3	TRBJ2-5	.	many	TGTGCCATCAGTGAGGGGGGGACAGCTGAAGAGACCCAGTACTTC	CAISEGGTAEETQYF
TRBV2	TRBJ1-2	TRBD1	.	TGTGCCGGCAGCATTTTGACAGGGGCTAACTATGACTACACCTTC	CAGSILTGANYDYTF
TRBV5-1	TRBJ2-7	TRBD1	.	TGCGCCAGCAGCCTGGGACAGGCCTTATCCGACGAGCAGTACTTC	CASSLGQALSDEQYF
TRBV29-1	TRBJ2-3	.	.	TGCAGCGGCCGGGGGGATACGCAGTATTTT	CSGRGDTQYF
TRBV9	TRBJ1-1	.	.	TGTGCCAGCAGCCCCCGTTTTCCCGGCACTGAAGCTTTCTTT	CASSPRFPGTEAFF
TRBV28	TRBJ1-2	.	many	TGTGCCATCCATAAGGGGCCAGGCTATGGCTACACCTTC	CAIHKGPGYGYTF
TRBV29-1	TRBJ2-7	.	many	TGCAGCGTTGGGGTCGGGCCTTCCGAGCAGTACTTC	CSVGVGPSEQYF
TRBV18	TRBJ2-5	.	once	TGTGCCAGCTCACCCACTGCCGGGGAGACCCAGTACTTC	CASSPTAGETQYF
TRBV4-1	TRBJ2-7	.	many	TGCGCCAGCAGCCAAGATAACGGGGCACAGCAGTACTTC	CASSQDNGAQQYF
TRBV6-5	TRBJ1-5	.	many	TGTGCCAGCAGTTACTCGGGGTCGCGTCAGCCCCAGCATTTT	CASSYSGSRQPQHF
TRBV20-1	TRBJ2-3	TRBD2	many	TGCAGTGCTAGAGACCCGGGACTAGCGGCCGTGAGAACGCAGTATTTT	CSARDPGLAAVRTQYF
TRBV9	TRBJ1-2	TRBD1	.	TGTGCCAGCAGCGCGATGACAGGGCCCGGTGGCTACACCTTC	CASSAMTGPGGYTF
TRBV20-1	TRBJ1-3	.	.	TGCAGTGCTAGAGATGGCGTGGACACCATATATTTT	CSARDGVDTIYF
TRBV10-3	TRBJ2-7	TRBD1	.	TGTGCCATCAGTGGGCAGGGGGCGAAGTTCGAGCAGTACTTC	CAISGQGAKFEQYF
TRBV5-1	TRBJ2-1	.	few	TGCGCCAGCAGCTTAAGGGGCGGGACGAAGTACAATGAGCAGTTCTTC	CASSLRGGTKYNEQFF
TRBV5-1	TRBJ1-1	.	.	TGCGCCAGCAGCTTGGGGGTACAAGCTTTCTTT	CASSLGVQAFF
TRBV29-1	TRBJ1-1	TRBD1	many	TGCAGCGCCGCGGGACAGCTGAACACTGAAGCTTTCTTT	CSAAGQLNTEAFF
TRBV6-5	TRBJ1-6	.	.	TGTGCCAGCAACCCGGGATGGACCTATAATTCACCCCTCCACTTT	CASNPGWTYNSPLHF
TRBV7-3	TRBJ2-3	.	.	TGTGCCAGCAGCCCCTCACTCGAAGGGGCAGATACGCAGTATTTT	CASSPSLEGADTQYF
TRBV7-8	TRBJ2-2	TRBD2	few	TGTGCCAGCAGCCCCCTACTAGCGGGAAACACCGGGGAGCTGTTTTTT	CASSPLLAGNTGELFF
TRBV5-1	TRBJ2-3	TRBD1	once	TGCGCCAGCAGCACGAGGGGGCCAGATACGCAGTATTTT	CASSTRGPDTQYF
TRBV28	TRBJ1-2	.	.	TGTGCCAGCAGTTTGACCGCCTTGGACTATGGCTACACCTTC	CASSLTALDYGYTF
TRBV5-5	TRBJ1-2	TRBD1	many	TGTGCCAGCAGCTTGGTACAGGGGGTGAACTATGGCTACACCTTC	CASSLVQGVNYGYTF
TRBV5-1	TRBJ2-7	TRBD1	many	TGCGCCAGCAGCCTGGCGCCGACAGGGGCGGACGAGCAGTACTTC	CASSLAPTGADEQYF
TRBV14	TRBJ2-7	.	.	TGTGCCAGCAGCAAAAGGACGGTATCCTACGAGCAGTACTTC	CASSKRTVSYEQYF
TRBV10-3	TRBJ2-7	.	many	TGTGCCATCAGTGACACGGACGCTTCGGGATACGAGCAGTACTTC	CAISDTDASGYEQYF
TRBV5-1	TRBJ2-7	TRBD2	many	TGCGCCAGCAGCTTGGAGACAGCGGGAGTTTACGAGCAGTACTTC	CASSLETAGVYEQYF
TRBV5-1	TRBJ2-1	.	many	TGCGCCAGCAGCTTGGGAGCATACAATGAGCAGTTCTTC	CASSLGAYNEQFF
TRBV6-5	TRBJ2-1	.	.	TGTGCCGGCCGACTAGGGTTGCACAATGAGCAGTTCTTC	CAGRLGLHNEQFF
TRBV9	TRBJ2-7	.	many	TGTGCCAGCAGCGTAGAGGGGGCGGGGTACAACGAGCAGTACTTC	CASSVEGAGYNEQYF
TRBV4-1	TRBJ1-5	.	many	TGCGCCAGCAGCCAAGATTGGGGCAATCAGCCCCAGCATTTT	CASSQDWGNQPQHF
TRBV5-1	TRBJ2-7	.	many	TGCGCCAGCAGCTTGGGGACCGGACAGACCTACGAGCAGTACTTC	CASSLGTGQTYEQYF
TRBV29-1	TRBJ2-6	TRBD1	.	TGCAGCGTGGATGACAGGGGTGTTGCTGGGGCCAACGTCCGGACTTTC	CSVDDRGVAGANVRTF
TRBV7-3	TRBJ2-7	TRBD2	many	TGTGCCAGCAGCCCCACTAGCGGGGGATACGAGCAGTACTTC	CASSPTSGGYEQYF
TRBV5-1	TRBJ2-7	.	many	TGCGCCAGCAGCTTGGGTTTGGGGTTAGGGGAGCAGTACTTC	CASSLGLGLGEQYF
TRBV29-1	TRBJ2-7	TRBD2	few	TGCAGCATCCGTGAGCGGTCGGGAGGTGTCCACGAGCAGTACTTC	CSIRERSGGVHEQYF
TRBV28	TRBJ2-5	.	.	TGTGCCAGCAAGGGGGGGATTCAAGAGACCCAGTACTTC	CASKGGIQETQYF
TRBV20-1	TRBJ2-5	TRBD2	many	TGCAGTGCTATCTCGGGGGGGGCGGAGACCCAGTACTTC	CSAISGGAETQYF
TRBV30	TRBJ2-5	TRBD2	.	TGTGCCTGGAGTGTATCCAGCGGGGGGGAGACCCAGTACTTC	CAWSVSSGGETQYF
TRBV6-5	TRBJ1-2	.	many	TGTGCCAGCAGGAGCGTGGGACATATCTATGGCTACACCTTC	CASRSVGHIYGYTF
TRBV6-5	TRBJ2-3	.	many	TGTGCCAGCAGCGACGACTACACAGATACGCAGTATTTT	CASSDDYTDTQYF
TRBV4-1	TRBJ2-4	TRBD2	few	TGCGCCAGCAGCCCGAGAGCGGGGGGGGTCGAAAACATTCAGTACTTC	CASSPRAGGVENIQYF
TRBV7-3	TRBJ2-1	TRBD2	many	TGTGCCAGGAGCCGACTAGCGGGGGATCCCTACAATGAGCAGTTCTTC	CARSRLAGDPYNEQFF
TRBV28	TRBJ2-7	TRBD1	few	TGTGCCAGCACCCTTGGGGACAGGGGTGACGAGCAGTACTTC	CASTLGDRGDEQYF
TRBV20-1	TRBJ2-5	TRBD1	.	TGCAGTGCTAGTCCCGACAGGGGTTGGAAGACCCAGTACTTC	CSASPDRGWKTQYF
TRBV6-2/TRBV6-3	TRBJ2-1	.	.	TGTGTCAGCAGTCTAGCGAGCGCGGGTAGCTCCTACAATGAGCAGTTCTTC	CVSSLASAGSSYNEQFF
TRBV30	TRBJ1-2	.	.	TGTGCCTGGAGTGTGGCCGGGAACTATGGCTACACCTTC	CAWSVAGNYGYTF
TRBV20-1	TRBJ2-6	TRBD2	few	TGCAGTGCTCCCCGGACTAGCGGGGTGGCTGGGGCCAACGTCCTGACTTTC	CSAPRTSGVAGANVLTF
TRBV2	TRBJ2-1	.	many	TGTGCCAGCAGTGATCTAGTCTCCTACAATGAGCAGTTCTTC	CASSDLVSYNEQFF